The clone carrying this T cell receptor (beta chain) has a count of ten or more. The antigen is undetermined. This entry comes from a study of spatial heterogeneity in lung cancer. Each TCR cDNA molecule carried a unique molecular identifier. MiXCR, run by TCRdb on the 5' RACE reads, gives a single entry per CDR3 protein. This sample has over 10,000 distinct CDR3 sequences; 3.8% occur once, and the top ten carry 40% to 55%. Time point indicated: sample taken at primary tumor resection. Unsorted whole RNA from tumor, nontumor lung or frozen PBMC underwent sequencing. Study conclusions and caveats: Circulating ubiquitous expanded tumor TCRs were observed more frequently at resection than at follow-up.

The germline V gene has CDR1 SEHNR and CDR2 FQNEAQ (reference sequence). The CDR3 covers 14 residues. Trimming left V 5 bases short and J 4 bases short, with 14 bases between. The gene calls are TRBV7-9 and TRBJ2-5, with TRBD1 as a possible D gene (5 bases). This TCR was recovered from a male donor with early-stage non-small cell lung cancer. This specimen was PBMCs, taken at surgery. This CDR3 is CASSRLQQGETQYF. CDR3 in DNA: TGTGCCAGCAGCCGGCTTCAGCAGGGAGAGACCCAGTACTTC.